A single sample gave rise to the 10 T cell receptor beta chains below, sequenced in a study of shared clonotypes between healthy human individuals. Profiled with immunoSEQ multiplex PCR; TCRdb holds only in-frame clones, not every one. This sample yields approximately 2,300,000 clones, of which roughly 92% are seen a single time; roughly 0.34% belongs to the top ten. Sequencing was carried out using naive CD4+ T cells from PBMCs. The subset was: CD45RA+ positively selected. The receptors stem from a man aged 18 to 30 in good health. Some clones in this sample may be carry-over from other donors' samples.

The rearrangement links TRBV19 to TRBJ2-1, with unresolved D. Trimming stripped 3 bases from V and 3 bases from J, with 15 bases between. The CDR3 length is 16 residues. Germline V CDR1 and CDR2: LNHDA, SQIVND (reference sequence). As DNA, the CDR3 is TGTGCCAGTAGTATTTTCGTCTCGCCTTACTACAATGAGCAGTTCTTC. Its protein product is CASSIFVSPYYNEQFF.

This chain links TRBV29-1 with TRBJ1-4; 7 bases align to TRBD1. This CDR3 is built from 13 residues. CDR1 SQVTM and CDR2 ANQGSEA come from the germline V gene. Losses at the gene ends were 6 bases for V and 5 bases for J; bases not matched to a gene: 6. CDR3 amino acids: CSVKGAPNEKLFF. The CDR3 nucleotides are TGCAGCGTAAAGGGGGCGCCGAATGAAAAACTGTTTTTT.

As concerns this clone: The same CDR3 is also encoded by other DNA sequences in this sample. The chain couples TRBV6-1 to TRBJ2-7, with TRBD1 identical over 9 bases. V lost 6 bases, J lost 3 bases, and 6 bases stayed unmatched. The CDR3 consists of 14 residues. Germline CDR1 and CDR2: MNHNS and SASEGT. The CDR3 DNA follows: TGTGCCAGCAGGCTCCCGGGACAGGGCTACGAGCAGTACTTC. Translated: CASRLPGQGYEQYF.

The chain is built from TRBV5-4 and TRBJ2-7; D not certain. Trimming removed 1 base from V and 0 bases from J, with 8 bases in between. Germline V gives CDR1 SGHNT, CDR2 YYREEE (reference sequence). The length of the CDR3 is 14 residues. The DNA for the CDR3 is TGTGCCAGCAGCTTGCCAAGCAGCTCCTACGAGCAGTACTTC. It translates to CASSLPSSSYEQYF.

Worth noting for this clone: Other nucleotide sequences from this sample produce the same CDR3. V is TRBV5-1 and J is TRBJ1-2; 9 nucleotides align to TRBD1. The length of the CDR3 is 14 residues. Trimming at V came to 2 bases and at J to 3 bases, leaving 2 bases not matched to a gene. CDR1 and CDR2 from the germline V gene are SGHRS and YFSETQ. The CDR3 DNA follows: TGCGCCAGCAGCTTAGGGGACAGGGACTATGGCTACACCTTC. Its translation is CASSLGDRDYGYTF. The variable domain in full, completed from reference TRBV5-1 and TRBJ1-2, reads KAGVTQTPRYLIKTRGQQVTLSCSPISGHRSVSWYQQTPGQGLQFLFEYFSETQRNKGNFPGRFSGRQFSNSRSEMNVSTLELGDSALYLCASSLGDRDYGYTFGSGTRLTVV.

This sequence joins TRBV29-1 and TRBJ2-5, with a weak D call TRBD2 (6 bases). Germline V gives CDR1 SQVTM, CDR2 ANQGSEA. Trimming took off 0 bases at V and 5 bases at J, with 13 bases between the two ends. The CDR3 is 14 residues long. CDR3 DNA sequence: TGCAGCGTTGAAGAACTGACCCGGGGGGAGACCCAGTACTTC. This codes for CSVEELTRGETQYF.

The gene calls are TRBV7-2 and TRBJ2-1; 8 nucleotides line up with TRBD1. The CDR3 is made up of 13 amino acids. V lost 5 bases and J lost 8; bases outside the gene matches: 5. Germline CDR1 reads SGHTA; CDR2 reads FQGNSA. CDR3 loop: CASSLDRAHEQFF. In DNA, the CDR3 is TGTGCCAGCAGCCTGGACAGGGCCCATGAGCAGTTCTTC.

The J gene is TRBJ2-3, the V gene TRBV9; D tentatively fits TRBD1 or TRBD2 (5 bases each). CDR1 SGDLS and CDR2 YYNGEE come from the germline V gene. Trimming took off 2 bases at V and 6 bases at J, with 10 bases between the two ends. There are 13 residues in the CDR3. The CDR3 is CASSVPGRDTQYF. The CDR3 DNA reads TGTGCCAGCAGCGTCCCGGGGCGGGATACGCAGTATTTT.

The rearrangement uses TRBV5-4 and TRBJ1-3; perhaps TRBD1 as D (5 bases). CDR1 is SGHNT, CDR2 YYREEE, per germline (reference sequence). The ends were cut back, 2 bases at V and 1 base at J, with 7 bases in the middle. The CDR3 is 14 residues long. In DNA form, the CDR3 reads TGTGCCAGCAGCTTACAGGCTTCTGGAAACACCATATATTTT. Its translation is CASSLQASGNTIYF.

The chain combines TRBV13 with TRBJ1-5; possibly TRBD1 for D (6 bases). Trimming took off 6 bases at V and 6 bases at J, with 12 bases between the two ends. Germline CDR1 and CDR2: PRHDT and FYEKMQ (reference sequence). This CDR3 is 13 amino acids long. The CDR3, as DNA: TGTGCCAGCAGTCAACAGGGAAGTCAGCCCCAGCATTTT. Its translation: CASSQQGSQPQHF.